This T cell receptor (beta chain) comes out of a study of T cells in Graves' hyperthyroidism and ophthalmopathy. RNA transcripts gave rise to amplified TCR beta CDR3 regions. An initial round of RT-PCR targeting the TCR CDR3 relied on the HTBI primer set. TCRdb independently ran MiXCR on the multiplex PCR reads; one entry per CDR3 protein. The sample lists approximately 430,000 distinct CDR3 sequences, roughly 14% occurring once. There are many counts of this clonotype. Patients showing uncontrolled infection, other autoimmune disease, pregnancy or lactation were ineligible. With 4 bases removed from V and 2 bases from J, the gap between germline ends came to 18 bases. CDR1 and CDR2 (germline): SGHAT, FQNNGV. The CDR3 has 17 amino acids.

This TCR came from a man between 18 and 29 years old with Graves' ophthalmopathy. The specimen was blood. The V gene is TRBV11-2, the J gene TRBJ1-5; TRBD1 is a possible D gene (5 bases). Written as DNA, the CDR3 is TGTGCCAGCAGCTCCCGCCTGGGCCAAGGGGGCAATCAGCCCCAGCATTTT. This sequence encodes CASSSRLGQGGNQPQHF.